Presented here are 8 T cell receptor beta chains from one specimen sequenced in a study of T-cell reconstitution after alpha-beta-depleted transplantation in children. Unique molecular identifiers were incorporated during preparation of the TCRbeta library. TCRdb redid the calling of the PCR reads with MiXCR, one entry per CDR3 protein. The data hold hundreds of thousands of distinct CDR3 sequences, with about 33% observed a single time. Here the sequenced sample was PBMCs from the stem cell graft donor, taken from the stem cell graft. Source of these receptors: a human donor who donated a stem cell graft to a child with aplastic anemia.

The rearrangement joins TRBV5-4 to TRBJ1-2, with D hard to call. Germline CDR1 and CDR2: SGHNT and YYREEE (reference sequence). CDR3 length: 13 amino acids. Trimming pared 5 bases from V and 3 bases from J, leaving 11 bases between. The CDR3 DNA reads TGTGCCAGCAGTTTAACCGCCGACTATGGCTACACCTTC. It specifies CASSLTADYGYTF.

This clonotype was seen just once. The genes are TRBV6-5 and TRBJ2-1; 8 positions match TRBD2. Germline CDR1 and CDR2: MNHEY and SVGAGI. The length of the CDR3 is 16 residues. V was pared by 2 bases and J by 7 bases, with 10 bases of the junction left unmatched. The CDR3: CASSYQAGVGRNEQFF. CDR3 DNA: TGTGCCAGCAGTTACCAAGCGGGAGTGGGTAGGAATGAGCAGTTCTTC.

V and J are TRBV19 and TRBJ1-2; D may be TRBD1 (5 bases). Germline CDR1 and CDR2: LNHDA and SQIVND (reference sequence). The CDR3 contains 17 residues. V dropped 6 bases and J dropped 4 bases, with 24 bases sitting between them. CDR3 amino acids: CASSPPELGGVGYGYTF. Here the CDR3 DNA reads TGTGCCAGTAGCCCCCCCGAGTTAGGAGGGGTGGGCTATGGCTACACCTTC.

This clonotype was observed a few times. The gene calls are TRBV27 and TRBJ2-7; 9 bases agree with TRBD1. Germline V CDR1 and CDR2: MNHEY, SMNVEV (reference sequence). The CDR3 runs 14 residues. V shed 6 bases and J 3 bases; nucleotides not matched to a gene: 6. The CDR3 DNA follows: TGTGCCAGCAGGAGGGACAGGGAGAACTACGAGCAGTACTTC. Amino acids: CASRRDRENYEQYF.

This chain connects TRBV10-3 to TRBJ1-1; 8 bases are a match to TRBD1. The CDR3 consists of 14 residues. V was pared by 5 bases and J by 4 bases, with 6 bases of the junction left unmatched. In germline, CDR1 is ENHRY, CDR2 SYGVKD. CDR3 sequence reads: CAISRQGSSTEAFF. In DNA form, the CDR3 reads TGTGCCATCAGTCGACAGGGGTCGAGCACTGAAGCTTTCTTT.

The CDR3 loop is CASSPTSDAEAFF. As DNA, the CDR3 is TGTGCCAGCTCACCCACTAGTGACGCTGAAGCTTTCTTT. The chain joins TRBV18 to TRBJ1-1; the D is unclear. Per the germline V gene, CDR1 is KGHSH and CDR2 is LQKENI. This CDR3 contains 13 residues. V was shortened by 3 bases and J by 6 bases, with 11 bases between the two germline ends.

This clonotype has only a few counts. The rearrangement joins TRBV24-1 to TRBJ1-2; D not resolved. Germline CDR1 and CDR2: KGHDR and SFDVKD. This CDR3 has 14 residues. The V end lost 5 bases, the J end lost 1 base, and 10 bases lay between the germline ends. Here the CDR3 reads CATSGAYLNYGYTF. DNA of the CDR3: TGTGCCACCAGTGGGGCATACCTTAACTATGGCTACACCTTC.

This rearrangement joins TRBV5-1 to TRBJ2-4; TRBD1 is a possible D gene (6 bases). The germline CDR1 and CDR2 sequences are SGHRS and YFSETQ. The CDR3 is made up of 13 amino acids. Trimming removed 2 bases at V and 5 bases at J, with 8 bases between. CDR3 bases: TGCGCCAGCAGCTTACCAGGGGAAAACATTCAGTACTTC. It specifies CASSLPGENIQYF.